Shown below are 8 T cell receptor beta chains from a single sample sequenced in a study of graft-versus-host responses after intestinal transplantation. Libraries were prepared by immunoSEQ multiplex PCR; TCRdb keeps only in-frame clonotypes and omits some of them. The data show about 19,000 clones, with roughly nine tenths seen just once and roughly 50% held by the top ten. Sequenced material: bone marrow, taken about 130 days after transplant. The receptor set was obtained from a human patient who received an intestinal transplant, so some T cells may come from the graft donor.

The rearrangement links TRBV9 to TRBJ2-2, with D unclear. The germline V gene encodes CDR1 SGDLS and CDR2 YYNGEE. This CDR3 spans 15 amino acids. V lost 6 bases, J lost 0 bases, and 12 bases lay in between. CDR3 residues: CASTQISPNTGELFF. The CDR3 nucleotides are TGTGCCAGCACCCAGATATCACCGAACACCGGGGAGCTGTTTTTT.

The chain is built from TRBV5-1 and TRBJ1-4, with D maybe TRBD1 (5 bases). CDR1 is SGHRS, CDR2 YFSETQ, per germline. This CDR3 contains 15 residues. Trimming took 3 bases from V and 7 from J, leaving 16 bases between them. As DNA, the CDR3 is TGCGCCAGCAGCTCGGGGGAAGGGATAGGTGAAAAACTGTTTTTT. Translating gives CASSSGEGIGEKLFF.

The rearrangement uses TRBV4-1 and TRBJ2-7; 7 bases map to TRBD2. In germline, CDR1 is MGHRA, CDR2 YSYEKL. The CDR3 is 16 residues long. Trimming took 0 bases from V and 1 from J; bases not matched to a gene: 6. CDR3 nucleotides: TGCGCCAGCAGCCAAGAATGGGCGGGAGTTTCCTACGAGCAGTACTTC. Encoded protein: CASSQEWAGVSYEQYF.

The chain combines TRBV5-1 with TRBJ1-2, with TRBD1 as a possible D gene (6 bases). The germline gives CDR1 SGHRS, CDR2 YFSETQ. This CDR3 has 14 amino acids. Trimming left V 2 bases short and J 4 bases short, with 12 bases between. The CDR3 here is CASSLGPQGYGYTF. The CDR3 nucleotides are TGCGCCAGCAGCTTAGGGCCACAGGGCTATGGCTACACCTTC.

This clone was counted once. The CDR3, as DNA: TGTGCCAGCAGGACTTCCGGGACAGGGGGAAGTCAGCCCCAGCATTTT. It encodes CASRTSGTGGSQPQHF. V gene TRBV27 combines with J gene TRBJ1-5; 11 nucleotides align to TRBD1. This CDR3 contains 16 residues. Trimming cost V 6 bases and J 6 bases; bases outside gene matches: 10. In germline, CDR1 is MNHEY, CDR2 SMNVEV (reference sequence).

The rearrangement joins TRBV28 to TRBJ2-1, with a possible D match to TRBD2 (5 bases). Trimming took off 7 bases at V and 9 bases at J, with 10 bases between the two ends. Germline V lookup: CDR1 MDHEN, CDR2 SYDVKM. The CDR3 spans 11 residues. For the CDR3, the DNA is TGTGCCAGCACGGGAAAGGTTGAGCAGTTCTTC. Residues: CASTGKVEQFF. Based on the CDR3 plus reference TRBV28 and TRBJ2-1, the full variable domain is DVKVTQSSRYLVKRTGEKVFLECVQDMDHENMFWYRQDPGLGLRLIYFSYDVKMKEKGDIPEGYSVSREKKERFSLILESASTNQTSMYLCASTGKVEQFFGPGTRLTVL.

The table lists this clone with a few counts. The CDR3 protein is CASSVRQETQYF. The CDR3 coding sequence is TGTGCCAGCAGCGTACGCCAAGAGACCCAGTACTTC. The genes are TRBV9 and TRBJ2-5; D is ambiguous. V lost 1 base and J lost 1, with 2 bases in between. The germline gives CDR1 SGDLS, CDR2 YYNGEE. The CDR3 consists of 12 residues.

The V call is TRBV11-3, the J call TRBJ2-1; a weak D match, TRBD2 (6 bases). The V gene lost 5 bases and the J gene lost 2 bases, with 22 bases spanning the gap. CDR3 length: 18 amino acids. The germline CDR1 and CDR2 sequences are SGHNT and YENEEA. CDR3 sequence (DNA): TGTGCCAGCAGCACGGGGGAACTGGGGGGACCTGCCTACAATGAGCAGTTCTTC. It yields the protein CASSTGELGGPAYNEQFF.